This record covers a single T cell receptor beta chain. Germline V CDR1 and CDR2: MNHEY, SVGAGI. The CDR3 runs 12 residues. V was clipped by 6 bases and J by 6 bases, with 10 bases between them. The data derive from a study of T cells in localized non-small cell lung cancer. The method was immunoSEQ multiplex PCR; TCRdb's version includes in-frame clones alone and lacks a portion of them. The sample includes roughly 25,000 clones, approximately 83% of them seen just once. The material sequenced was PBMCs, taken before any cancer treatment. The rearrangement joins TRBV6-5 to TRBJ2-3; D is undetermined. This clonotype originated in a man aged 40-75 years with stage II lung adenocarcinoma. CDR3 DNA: TGTGCCAGCAGGCCTGTCTCCGATACGCAGTATTTT. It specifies CASRPVSDTQYF.